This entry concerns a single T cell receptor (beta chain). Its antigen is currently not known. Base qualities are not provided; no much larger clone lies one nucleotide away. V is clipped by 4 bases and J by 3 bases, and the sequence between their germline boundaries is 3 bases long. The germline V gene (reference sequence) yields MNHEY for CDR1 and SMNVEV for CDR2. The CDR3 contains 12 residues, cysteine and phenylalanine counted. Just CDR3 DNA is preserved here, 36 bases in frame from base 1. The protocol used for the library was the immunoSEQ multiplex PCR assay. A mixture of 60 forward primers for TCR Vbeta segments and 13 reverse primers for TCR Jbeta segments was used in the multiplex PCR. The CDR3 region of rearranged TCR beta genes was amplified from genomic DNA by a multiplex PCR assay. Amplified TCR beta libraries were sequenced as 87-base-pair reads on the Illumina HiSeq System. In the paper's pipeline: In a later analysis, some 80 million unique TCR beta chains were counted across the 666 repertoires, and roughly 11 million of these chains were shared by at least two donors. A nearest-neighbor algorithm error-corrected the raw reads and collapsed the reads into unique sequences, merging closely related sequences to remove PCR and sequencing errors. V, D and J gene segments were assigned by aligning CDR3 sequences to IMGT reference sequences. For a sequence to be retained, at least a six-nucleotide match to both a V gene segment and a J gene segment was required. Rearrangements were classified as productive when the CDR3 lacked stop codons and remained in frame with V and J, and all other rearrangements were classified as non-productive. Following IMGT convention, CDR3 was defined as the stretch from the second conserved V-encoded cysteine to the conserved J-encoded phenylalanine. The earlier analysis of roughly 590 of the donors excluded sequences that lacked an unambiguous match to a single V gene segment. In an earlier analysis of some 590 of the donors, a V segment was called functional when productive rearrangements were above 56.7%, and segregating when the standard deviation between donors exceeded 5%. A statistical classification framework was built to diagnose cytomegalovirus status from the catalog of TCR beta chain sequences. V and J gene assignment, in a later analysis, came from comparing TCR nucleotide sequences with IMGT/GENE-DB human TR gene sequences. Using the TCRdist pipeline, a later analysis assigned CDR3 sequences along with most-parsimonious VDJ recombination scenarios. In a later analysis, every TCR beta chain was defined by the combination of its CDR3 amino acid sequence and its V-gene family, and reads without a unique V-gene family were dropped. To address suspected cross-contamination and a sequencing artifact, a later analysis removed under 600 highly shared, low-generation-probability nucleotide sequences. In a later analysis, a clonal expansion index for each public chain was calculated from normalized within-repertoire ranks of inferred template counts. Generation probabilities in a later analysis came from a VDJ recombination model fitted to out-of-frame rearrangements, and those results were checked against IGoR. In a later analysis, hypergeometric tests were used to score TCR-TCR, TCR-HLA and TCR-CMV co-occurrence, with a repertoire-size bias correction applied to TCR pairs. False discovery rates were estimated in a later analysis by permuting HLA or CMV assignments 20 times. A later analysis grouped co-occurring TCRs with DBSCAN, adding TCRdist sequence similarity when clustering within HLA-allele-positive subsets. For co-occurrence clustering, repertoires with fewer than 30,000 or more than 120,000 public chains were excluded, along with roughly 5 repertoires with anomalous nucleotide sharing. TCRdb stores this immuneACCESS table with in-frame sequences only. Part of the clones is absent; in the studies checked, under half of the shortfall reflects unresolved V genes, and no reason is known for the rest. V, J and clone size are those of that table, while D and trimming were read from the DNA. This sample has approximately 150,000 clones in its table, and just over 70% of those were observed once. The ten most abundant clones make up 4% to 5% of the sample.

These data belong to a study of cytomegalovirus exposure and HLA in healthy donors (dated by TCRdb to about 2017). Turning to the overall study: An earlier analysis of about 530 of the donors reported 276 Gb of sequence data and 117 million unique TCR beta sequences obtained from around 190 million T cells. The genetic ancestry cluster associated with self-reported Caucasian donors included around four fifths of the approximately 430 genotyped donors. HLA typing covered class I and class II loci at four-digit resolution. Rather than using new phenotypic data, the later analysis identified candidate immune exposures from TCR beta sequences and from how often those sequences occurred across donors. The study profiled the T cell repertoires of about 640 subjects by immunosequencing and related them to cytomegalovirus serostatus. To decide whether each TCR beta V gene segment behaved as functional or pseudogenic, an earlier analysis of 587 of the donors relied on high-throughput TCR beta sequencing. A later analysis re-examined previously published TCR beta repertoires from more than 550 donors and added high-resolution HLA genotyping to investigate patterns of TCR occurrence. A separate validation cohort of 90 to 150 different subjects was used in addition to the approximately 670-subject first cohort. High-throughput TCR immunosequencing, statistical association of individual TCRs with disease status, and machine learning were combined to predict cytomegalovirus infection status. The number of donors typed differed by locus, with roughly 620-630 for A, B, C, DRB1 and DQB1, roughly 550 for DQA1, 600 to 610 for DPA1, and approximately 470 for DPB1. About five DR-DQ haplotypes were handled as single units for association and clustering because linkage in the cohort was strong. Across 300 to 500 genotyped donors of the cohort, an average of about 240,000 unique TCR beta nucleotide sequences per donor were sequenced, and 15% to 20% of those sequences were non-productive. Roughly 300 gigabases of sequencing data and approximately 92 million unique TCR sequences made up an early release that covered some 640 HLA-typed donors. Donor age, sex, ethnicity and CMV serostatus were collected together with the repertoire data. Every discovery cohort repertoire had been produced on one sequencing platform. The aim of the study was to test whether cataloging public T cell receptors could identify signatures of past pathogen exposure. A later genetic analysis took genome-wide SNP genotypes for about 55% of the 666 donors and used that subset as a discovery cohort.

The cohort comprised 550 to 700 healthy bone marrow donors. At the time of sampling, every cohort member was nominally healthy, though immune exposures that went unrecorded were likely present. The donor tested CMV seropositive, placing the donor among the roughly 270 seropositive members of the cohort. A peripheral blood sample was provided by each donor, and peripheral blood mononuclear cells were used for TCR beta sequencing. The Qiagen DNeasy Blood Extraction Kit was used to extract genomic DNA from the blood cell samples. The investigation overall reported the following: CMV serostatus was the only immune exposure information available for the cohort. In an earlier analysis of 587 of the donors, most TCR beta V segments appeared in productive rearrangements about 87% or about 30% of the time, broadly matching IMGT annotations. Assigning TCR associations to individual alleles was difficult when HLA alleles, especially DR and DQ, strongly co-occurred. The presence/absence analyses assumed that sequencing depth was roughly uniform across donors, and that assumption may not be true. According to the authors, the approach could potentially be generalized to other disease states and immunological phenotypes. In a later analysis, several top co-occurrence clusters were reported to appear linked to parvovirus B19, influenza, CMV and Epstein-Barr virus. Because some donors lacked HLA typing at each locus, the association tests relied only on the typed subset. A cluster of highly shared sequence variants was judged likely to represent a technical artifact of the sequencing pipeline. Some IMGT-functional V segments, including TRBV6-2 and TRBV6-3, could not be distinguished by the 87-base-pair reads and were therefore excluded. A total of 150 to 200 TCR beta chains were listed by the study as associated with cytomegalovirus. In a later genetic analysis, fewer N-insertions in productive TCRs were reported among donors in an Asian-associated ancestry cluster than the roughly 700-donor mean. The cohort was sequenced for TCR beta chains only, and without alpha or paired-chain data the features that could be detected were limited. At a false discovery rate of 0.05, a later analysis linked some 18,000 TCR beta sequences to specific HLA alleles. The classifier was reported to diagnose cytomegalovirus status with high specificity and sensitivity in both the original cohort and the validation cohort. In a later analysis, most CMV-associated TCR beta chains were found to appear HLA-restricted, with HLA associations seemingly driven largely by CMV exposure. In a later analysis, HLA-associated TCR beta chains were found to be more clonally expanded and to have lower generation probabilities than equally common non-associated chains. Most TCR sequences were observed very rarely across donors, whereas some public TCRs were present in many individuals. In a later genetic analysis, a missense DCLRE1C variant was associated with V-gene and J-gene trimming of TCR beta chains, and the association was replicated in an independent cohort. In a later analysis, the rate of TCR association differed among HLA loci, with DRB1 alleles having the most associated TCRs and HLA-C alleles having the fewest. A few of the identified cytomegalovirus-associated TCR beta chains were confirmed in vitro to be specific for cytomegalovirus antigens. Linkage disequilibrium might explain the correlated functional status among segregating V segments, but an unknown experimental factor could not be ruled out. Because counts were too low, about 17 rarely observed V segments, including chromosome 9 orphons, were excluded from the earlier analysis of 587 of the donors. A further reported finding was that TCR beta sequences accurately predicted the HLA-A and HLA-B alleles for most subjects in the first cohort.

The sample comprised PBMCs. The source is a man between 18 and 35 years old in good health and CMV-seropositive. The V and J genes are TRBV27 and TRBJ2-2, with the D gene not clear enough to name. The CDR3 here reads CASSSYTGELFF. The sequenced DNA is TGTGCCAGCAGTTCCTACACCGGGGAGCTGTTTTTT.